A selection of T cell receptor beta chains follows, all from one sample in a study of shared clonotypes between healthy human individuals. Libraries were prepared by immunoSEQ multiplex PCR; TCRdb keeps only in-frame clonotypes and omits some of them. The profile covers some 1,900,000 clones, with approximately 94% appearing a single time and approximately 1% taken by the ten largest. The sample taken for sequencing was naive CD8+ T cells sorted from blood. All receptors derive from a man aged 18 to 30 in good health. CDR3s include the opening cysteine and the closing phenylalanine or tryptophan. Each record gives: J gene, D gene, clone size, V gene, CDR3 protein, CDR3 DNA. D genes are given only for firm matches. For some rows the clone size is stated as once, few or many, or as a class when expanded; others skip it.

J gene: TRBJ2-7; D gene: TRBD2; clone size: .; V gene: TRBV2; CDR3 protein: CASGRLAGGFYEQYF; CDR3 DNA: TGTGCCAGCGGAAGACTAGCGGGGGGTTTTTACGAGCAGTACTTC
J gene: TRBJ1-5; D gene: .; clone size: once; V gene: TRBV6-4; CDR3 protein: CASSDSVTVSSNQPQHF; CDR3 DNA: TGTGCCAGCAGTGACTCGGTGACAGTCTCTAGCAATCAGCCCCAGCATTTT
J gene: TRBJ1-2; D gene: TRBD1; clone size: .; V gene: TRBV13; CDR3 protein: CASSLEGQENYGYTF; CDR3 DNA: TGTGCCAGCAGCTTGGAGGGACAGGAGAACTATGGCTACACCTTC
J gene: TRBJ1-2; D gene: .; clone size: .; V gene: TRBV6-1; CDR3 protein: CATPMGLANYGYTF; CDR3 DNA: TGTGCCACCCCTATGGGGTTAGCTAACTATGGCTACACCTTC
J gene: TRBJ2-7; D gene: .; clone size: .; V gene: TRBV7-6; CDR3 protein: CASSIGPVSSYEQYF; CDR3 DNA: TGTGCCAGCAGCATCGGACCTGTTAGCTCCTACGAGCAGTACTTC
J gene: TRBJ2-1; D gene: TRBD2; clone size: .; V gene: TRBV4-1; CDR3 protein: CASSPSGEGILNEQFF; CDR3 DNA: TGCGCCAGCAGCCCTAGTGGGGAGGGGATTTTGAATGAGCAGTTCTTC
J gene: TRBJ2-2; D gene: .; clone size: .; V gene: TRBV27; CDR3 protein: CASTSYSGELFF; CDR3 DNA: TGTGCCAGCACCTCGTACTCCGGGGAGCTGTTTTTT
J gene: TRBJ2-7; D gene: .; clone size: .; V gene: TRBV5-3; CDR3 protein: CARSEGVDEQYF; CDR3 DNA: TGTGCCAGAAGCGAAGGTGTCGACGAGCAGTACTTC
J gene: TRBJ1-1; D gene: TRBD1; clone size: .; V gene: TRBV19; CDR3 protein: CASSIPGQGDNTEAFF; CDR3 DNA: TGTGCCAGTAGTATACCGGGACAGGGGGATAACACTGAAGCTTTCTTT
J gene: TRBJ1-1; D gene: .; clone size: .; V gene: TRBV6-6; CDR3 protein: CASSYAGDEAFF; CDR3 DNA: TGTGCCAGCAGCTACGCCGGGGATGAAGCTTTCTTT
J gene: TRBJ2-1; D gene: .; clone size: .; V gene: TRBV11-2; CDR3 protein: CASSSREQFF; CDR3 DNA: TGTGCCAGCAGCTCGCGGGAGCAGTTCTTC
J gene: TRBJ2-7; D gene: TRBD1; clone size: few; V gene: TRBV9; CDR3 protein: CASSEGGQGYEQYF; CDR3 DNA: TGTGCCAGCAGCGAGGGGGGACAGGGCTACGAGCAGTACTTC
J gene: TRBJ1-1; D gene: .; clone size: .; V gene: TRBV7-6; CDR3 protein: CASSSEAFLNTEAFF; CDR3 DNA: TGTGCCAGCAGCTCTGAAGCCTTTTTGAACACTGAAGCTTTCTTT
J gene: TRBJ2-5; D gene: TRBD1; clone size: .; V gene: TRBV30; CDR3 protein: CAWSEGGAMETQYF; CDR3 DNA: TGTGCCTGGAGTGAAGGGGGCGCAATGGAGACCCAGTACTTC
J gene: TRBJ2-5; D gene: .; clone size: .; V gene: TRBV29-1; CDR3 protein: CSVDRAPEETQYF; CDR3 DNA: TGCAGCGTTGACAGGGCCCCAGAGGAGACCCAGTACTTC
J gene: TRBJ2-3; D gene: .; clone size: .; V gene: TRBV9; CDR3 protein: CASSQETTLDTQYF; CDR3 DNA: TGTGCCAGCAGCCAGGAGACAACTTTGGATACGCAGTATTTT
J gene: TRBJ1-6; D gene: TRBD1; clone size: .; V gene: TRBV4-1; CDR3 protein: CASSQDGGQGNSPLHF; CDR3 DNA: TGCGCCAGCAGCCAAGATGGGGGACAGGGAAATTCACCCCTCCACTTT
J gene: TRBJ1-2; D gene: .; clone size: .; V gene: TRBV28; CDR3 protein: CASSLYFGYGYTF; CDR3 DNA: TGTGCCAGCAGTTTATATTTTGGCTATGGCTACACCTTC
J gene: TRBJ1-4; D gene: .; clone size: .; V gene: TRBV7-9; CDR3 protein: CASSATPGTNEKLFF; CDR3 DNA: TGTGCCAGCAGCGCCACTCCTGGAACTAATGAAAAACTGTTTTTT
J gene: TRBJ2-1; D gene: .; clone size: .; V gene: TRBV30; CDR3 protein: CAWSRVETYPGIF; CDR3 DNA: TGTGCCTGGAGTAGGGTCGAAACGTACCCCGGGATCTTC
J gene: TRBJ2-1; D gene: TRBD1; clone size: .; V gene: TRBV19; CDR3 protein: CASDRGFYNEQFF; CDR3 DNA: TGTGCCAGCGACAGGGGATTCTACAATGAGCAGTTCTTC
J gene: TRBJ2-3; D gene: .; clone size: .; V gene: TRBV5-1; CDR3 protein: CASRDGGSGTDTQYF; CDR3 DNA: TGCGCCAGCAGGGACGGTGGGAGCGGCACAGATACGCAGTATTTT
J gene: TRBJ1-6; D gene: .; clone size: once; V gene: TRBV5-1; CDR3 protein: CASSLEQGTSPLHF; CDR3 DNA: TGCGCCAGCAGCTTGGAGCAGGGAACTTCACCCCTCCACTTT
J gene: TRBJ2-7; D gene: TRBD2; clone size: .; V gene: TRBV18; CDR3 protein: CASSPPKGLAGEKDEQYF; CDR3 DNA: TGTGCCAGCTCACCACCGAAAGGACTAGCGGGGGAAAAGGACGAGCAGTACTTC
J gene: TRBJ2-7; D gene: .; clone size: .; V gene: TRBV6-5; CDR3 protein: CASSFGGGSYEQYF; CDR3 DNA: TGTGCCAGCAGTTTCGGGGGCGGCTCCTACGAGCAGTACTTC
J gene: TRBJ2-1; D gene: TRBD1; clone size: .; V gene: TRBV30; CDR3 protein: CAWSVLGQVSYNEQFF; CDR3 DNA: TGTGCCTGGAGTGTACTAGGACAGGTTTCTTACAATGAGCAGTTCTTC
J gene: TRBJ2-7; D gene: .; clone size: .; V gene: TRBV6-6; CDR3 protein: CASSHSSGLYEQYF; CDR3 DNA: TGTGCCAGCAGCCACTCATCGGGTCTCTACGAGCAGTACTTC
J gene: TRBJ2-7; D gene: TRBD1; clone size: .; V gene: TRBV2; CDR3 protein: CASSEWDRGEQYF; CDR3 DNA: TGTGCCAGCAGTGAATGGGACAGGGGCGAGCAGTACTTC
J gene: TRBJ2-1; D gene: .; clone size: .; V gene: TRBV13; CDR3 protein: CASSLTGAYSGANNEQFF; CDR3 DNA: TGTGCCAGCAGCCTGACAGGCGCCTACAGCGGAGCAAACAATGAGCAGTTCTTC
J gene: TRBJ1-1; D gene: .; clone size: .; V gene: TRBV5-4; CDR3 protein: CASSLGPEQNTEAFF; CDR3 DNA: TGTGCCAGCAGCTTGGGGCCGGAGCAGAACACTGAAGCTTTCTTT
J gene: TRBJ1-1; D gene: TRBD1; clone size: once; V gene: TRBV27; CDR3 protein: CASSPLDRGLGNTEAFF; CDR3 DNA: TGTGCCAGCAGTCCATTGGACAGGGGGCTTGGGAACACTGAAGCTTTCTTT
J gene: TRBJ2-3; D gene: TRBD2; clone size: .; V gene: TRBV28; CDR3 protein: CASELAGGPAKADTQYF; CDR3 DNA: TGTGCCAGCGAGCTGGCGGGGGGGCCGGCCAAAGCAGATACGCAGTATTTT
J gene: TRBJ1-1; D gene: .; clone size: .; V gene: TRBV7-9; CDR3 protein: CASSSTGYEAFF; CDR3 DNA: TGTGCCAGCAGCTCCACAGGGTATGAAGCTTTCTTT
J gene: TRBJ1-4; D gene: .; clone size: .; V gene: TRBV28; CDR3 protein: CASSFWGDEKLFF; CDR3 DNA: TGTGCCAGCAGTTTTTGGGGCGATGAAAAACTGTTTTTT
J gene: TRBJ2-5; D gene: TRBD2; clone size: .; V gene: TRBV27; CDR3 protein: CASSPVSGGGQETQYF; CDR3 DNA: TGTGCCAGCAGTCCCGTTAGCGGGGGGGGCCAAGAGACCCAGTACTTC
J gene: TRBJ2-3; D gene: .; clone size: once; V gene: TRBV6-1; CDR3 protein: CASAENPGTQYF; CDR3 DNA: TGTGCCAGCGCTGAAAACCCTGGTACGCAGTATTTT
J gene: TRBJ2-7; D gene: .; clone size: .; V gene: TRBV14; CDR3 protein: CASSQDFVQTYEQYF; CDR3 DNA: TGTGCCAGCAGCCAAGATTTCGTACAGACCTACGAGCAGTACTTC
J gene: TRBJ2-7; D gene: .; clone size: once; V gene: TRBV6-5; CDR3 protein: CASSYSGPGYEQYF; CDR3 DNA: TGTGCCAGCAGTTACTCAGGGCCAGGCTACGAGCAGTACTTC
J gene: TRBJ2-2; D gene: .; clone size: .; V gene: TRBV25-1; CDR3 protein: CASSPGTRAFLDTGELFF; CDR3 DNA: TGTGCCAGCTCTCCAGGGACCAGGGCCTTCCTGGACACCGGGGAGCTGTTTTTT
J gene: TRBJ1-4; D gene: .; clone size: .; V gene: TRBV2; CDR3 protein: CASSPPGARDEKLFF; CDR3 DNA: TGTGCCAGCAGTCCCCCGGGGGCCAGAGATGAAAAACTGTTTTTT
J gene: TRBJ2-5; D gene: .; clone size: .; V gene: TRBV4-3; CDR3 protein: CASSQRDKETQYF; CDR3 DNA: TGCGCCAGCAGCCAACGGGACAAAGAGACCCAGTACTTC